This T cell receptor beta chain was observed in a study of blood T cell repertoires in COVID-19. Study-level background: Spain, Italy and the United States supplied samples that represented acute and convalescent COVID-19.

Per the study methods: Quantification of nucleated cells was approximated via reference gene primer amplification. The method was immunoSEQ multiplex PCR; TCRdb's version includes in-frame clones alone and lacks a portion of them. Clonal size and the V and J genes are those of that table, whereas D and trimming came from the DNA. The sample contains 97,000 or so clones, just over 90% of which appear only once. The clonotype was recovered from a man in his 60s with acute or convalescent COVID-19. The sample consisted of peripheral blood.

CDR3 in amino acids: CASSPLTSGIINEQFF. For the CDR3, the DNA is TGTGCCAGCAGCCCCTTGACTAGCGGGATAATAAATGAGCAGTTCTTC. The rearrangement links TRBV7-7 to TRBJ2-1; 11 bases are shared with TRBD2. The V gene's germline CDR1 is SSHAT and CDR2 FNYEAQ (reference sequence). The CDR3 runs to 16 residues. The V gene end was trimmed by 5 bases and the J gene end by 7 bases; junction bases not matched to a gene: 10. The variable domain in full, completed from reference TRBV7-7 and TRBJ2-1, reads GAGVSQSPRYKVTKRGQDVTLRCDPISSHATLYWYQQALGQGPEFLTYFNYEAQPDKSGLPSDRFSAERPEGSISTLTIQRTEQRDSAMYRCASSPLTSGIINEQFFGPGTRLTVL.